One sample yielded the 27 T cell receptor beta chains listed below, sequenced in a study of blood T cell repertoires in COVID-19. Repertoires were generated with immunoSEQ multiplex PCR, while TCRdb's copy carries only in-frame clones and drops some. The table has approximately 400,000 clones, approximately 93% seen once. The sequenced material came from PBMCs or T cells enriched from blood (not recorded which). The receptors derive from a woman between 40 and 55 years old who had been exposed to COVID-19.

CDR3: CASTNPTENEQFF. DNA for the CDR3: TGCGCCAGCACAAACCCGACAGAGAACGAGCAGTTCTTC. This chain connects TRBV5-1 to TRBJ2-1, with a tentative D call TRBD1 (5 bases). The CDR3 has 13 amino acids. Germline CDR1 and CDR2: SGHRS and YFSETQ. Trimming pared 6 bases from V and 10 bases from J, leaving 17 bases between.

The gene calls are TRBV5-4 and TRBJ1-2, with 7 bases lining up with TRBD1. The germline V gene has CDR1 SGHNT and CDR2 YYREEE (reference sequence). The CDR3 has 16 amino acids. V dropped 3 bases and J dropped 4; count of bases not matched to a gene: 12. CDR3 sequence reads: CASSSPDRDLAYGYTF. CDR3 nucleotides: TGTGCCAGCAGCTCCCCTGACAGGGATCTTGCCTATGGCTACACCTTC.

The chain recombines TRBV5-1 with TRBJ1-1; D possibly corresponds to TRBD1 (6 bases). The CDR3 sequence is 13 residues long. The germline V gene encodes CDR1 SGHRS and CDR2 YFSETQ. V shed 4 bases and J shed 1 base, with 8 bases lying between them. CDR3: CASSPGQNTEAFF. The CDR3 DNA reads as TGCGCCAGCAGCCCGGGACAGAACACTGAAGCTTTCTTT.

CDR3 protein: CASRSRLTLHAEAFF. CDR3 DNA: TGTGCCAGCAGGTCAAGACTGACTCTACATGCTGAAGCTTTCTTT. This chain uses TRBV7-2 with TRBJ1-1; D not certain. The CDR3 spans 15 residues. Germline CDR1 SGHTA, CDR2 FQGNSA. V lost 6 bases, J lost 6 bases, and 20 bases lay in between.

This chain's CDR3 is CASSPGTSGDNEQFF. CDR3 DNA sequence: TGCGCCAGCAGCCCGGGGACTAGCGGCGACAATGAGCAGTTCTTC. This chain joins TRBV5-1 and TRBJ2-1; the match to TRBD2 covers 11 bases. Germline lookup yields CDR1 SGHRS and CDR2 YFSETQ. The CDR3 totals 15 residues. V gave up 4 bases and J gave up 5 bases; unmatched junction bases: 5.

This chain connects TRBV18 to TRBJ1-2; the match to TRBD1 covers 10 bases. Germline trimming cut 2 bases from V and 6 bases from J; bases unmatched to any gene: 0. The CDR3 is 13 residues long. Looked up from germline, CDR1 is KGHSH and CDR2 is LQKENI. Written as DNA, the CDR3 is TGTGCCAGCTCACCAGACAGGGGGCATGGCTACACCTTC. It translates to CASSPDRGHGYTF.

The chain has TRBV19 and TRBJ1-3; 7 bases match TRBD1. This CDR3 is built from 14 residues. Unmatched junction bases numbered 3, after V lost 4 bases and J lost 3 bases. Germline V gene sequence: CDR1 LNHDA, CDR2 SQIVND (reference sequence). CDR3 sequence reads: CASSNRGGGNTIYF. In DNA form, the CDR3 reads TGTGCCAGTAGTAACAGGGGAGGTGGAAACACCATATATTTT.

The chain joins TRBV5-6 to TRBJ2-7; the match to TRBD1 covers 9 bases. The junction had 4 bases not matched to a gene; V was cut back by 4 bases and J by 5 bases. Germline CDR1 and CDR2: SGHDT and YYEEEE. The CDR3 extends over 13 amino acids. The chain's CDR3 is CASSLDRGDEQYF. The CDR3 nucleotides are TGTGCCAGCAGCCTGGACAGGGGTGACGAGCAGTACTTC.

This clone turned up a few times. The genes are TRBV11-2 and TRBJ2-5; 7 bases fit TRBD2. Trimming cost V 5 bases and J 2 bases; bases outside gene matches: 5. Germline CDR1 reads SGHAT; CDR2 reads FQNNGV. The length of the CDR3 is 14 residues. The CDR3 protein is CASSVSAGQETQYF. In nucleotides, the CDR3 is TGTGCCAGCAGCGTATCAGCGGGACAAGAGACCCAGTACTTC.

V usage is TRBV30 and J usage is TRBJ2-1, with a possible D match to TRBD1 (6 bases). CDR3 length: 10 amino acids. With 8 bases removed from V and 13 bases from J, the gap between germline ends came to 15 bases. CDR1 and CDR2 from the germline V gene are GTSNPN and SVGIG (reference sequence). CDR3 nucleotides: TGTGCCCAAGGGGGTGGCGGCCAGTTCTTC. The encoded protein is CAQGGGGQFF.

The rearrangement links TRBV2 to TRBJ1-6; the D gene is possibly TRBD1 (6 bases). Germline CDR1 SNHLY, CDR2 FYNNEI. The CDR3 spans 16 residues. Trimming left V 1 base short and J 6 bases short, with 13 bases between. The CDR3 spells CASSEERRQANSPLHF. The CDR3 bases are TGTGCCAGCAGTGAAGAGCGGCGACAGGCTAATTCACCCCTCCACTTT.

This clone has only one observation. V gene TRBV4-1 combines with J gene TRBJ2-3; 10 bases are shared with TRBD2. Looked up from germline, CDR1 is MGHRA and CDR2 is YSYEKL. The CDR3 spans 15 residues. V gave up 2 bases and J gave up 5 bases; unmatched junction bases: 4. The CDR3 protein is CASSQLAGVGDTQYF. CDR3 DNA sequence: TGCGCCAGCAGCCAACTAGCGGGAGTAGGAGATACGCAGTATTTT.

The chain combines TRBV10-3 with TRBJ1-5, with no clear D. V was cut by 4 bases and J by 5 bases, with 12 bases left in between. The CDR3 runs to 14 residues. Germline loops: CDR1 ENHRY, CDR2 SYGVKD. DNA for the CDR3: TGTGCCATCAGTGCAGACAACGCTTATCAGCCCCAGCATTTT. Translating it yields CAISADNAYQPQHF.

This chain links TRBV18 with TRBJ1-1; 7 bases align to TRBD1. This CDR3 is built from 15 residues. Trimming cost V 5 bases and J 3 bases; bases outside gene matches: 9. Germline V gene sequence: CDR1 KGHSH, CDR2 LQKENI. The CDR3, as DNA: TGTGCCAGCTCATCCACGGACAGGCGGGACACTGAAGCTTTCTTT. It is translated as CASSSTDRRDTEAFF.

The CDR3 coding sequence is TGTGCTAGTGGTTTGACAGGTGGAAAACTGTTTTTT. This sequence encodes CASGLTGGKLFF. The chain joins TRBV12-5 to TRBJ1-4, with D possibly TRBD1 on 5 matching bases. The ends were cut back, 2 bases at V and 10 bases at J, with 8 bases in the middle. Germline V gene sequence: CDR1 LGHNT, CDR2 FRNRAP. This CDR3 has 12 residues.

This chain uses TRBV15 with TRBJ2-7; TRBD1 might be the D (7 bases). V was clipped by 1 base and J by 3 bases, with 13 bases between them. The CDR3 sequence is 15 residues long. In germline, CDR1 is LNHNV, CDR2 YYDKDF (reference sequence). The CDR3 loop reads CATSRGQGGFYEQYF. The CDR3 DNA reads as TGTGCCACCAGCAGAGGACAGGGAGGTTTCTACGAGCAGTACTTC.

This chain uses TRBV18 with TRBJ2-7, with 8 nucleotides matching TRBD2. The germline V gene has CDR1 KGHSH and CDR2 LQKENI. The CDR3 runs 16 residues. V gave up 4 bases and J gave up 3 bases; unmatched junction bases: 11. This CDR3 reads CASSLESSGSGYEQYF. CDR3 nucleotide sequence: TGTGCCAGCTCACTCGAGAGCAGCGGGAGTGGCTACGAGCAGTACTTC.

V is TRBV9 and J is TRBJ1-1; TRBD1 matches 9 bases. V dropped 4 bases and J dropped 2; count of bases not matched to a gene: 6. CDR1 and CDR2 (germline): SGDLS, YYNGEE. CDR3 length: 15 amino acids. This chain's CDR3 is CASSTLQGANTEAFF. Here the CDR3 DNA reads TGTGCCAGCAGCACTTTACAGGGGGCTAACACTGAAGCTTTCTTT.

This clone has a handful of counts. This chain links TRBV7-2 with TRBJ1-2; unclear D gene. This CDR3 region has 14 residues. V lost 3 bases and J 4 bases, leaving 12 bases between the germline ends. Germline V gene data show CDR1 as SGHTA and CDR2 as FQGNSA. The CDR3: CASSFQAGSYGYTF. The CDR3 DNA is TGTGCCAGCAGCTTTCAAGCAGGATCCTATGGCTACACCTTC.

The chain uses TRBV18 and TRBJ2-7, with 8 bases fitting TRBD1. Germline-derived CDR1 and CDR2 are KGHSH and LQKENI. The CDR3 runs 14 residues. Unmatched junction bases numbered 5, after V lost 2 bases and J lost 5 bases. The CDR3 sequence is CASSPGTGLNEQYF. CDR3 nucleotides: TGTGCCAGCTCACCAGGGACAGGATTGAACGAGCAGTACTTC.

The rearrangement uses TRBV5-4 and TRBJ2-2; maybe TRBD1 (5 bases). The germline gives CDR1 SGHNT, CDR2 YYREEE (reference sequence). Trimming removed 0 bases at V and 6 bases at J, with 12 bases between. The CDR3 contains 15 residues. The CDR3 coding sequence is TGTGCCAGCAGCTTGGGCAGGGTTGTACCCGGGGAGCTGTTTTTT. Translation gives CASSLGRVVPGELFF.

This chain uses TRBV15 with TRBJ2-7; TRBD1 is a possible D gene (6 bases). Germline V lookup: CDR1 LNHNV, CDR2 YYDKDF (reference sequence). Trimming stripped 4 bases from V and 1 base from J, with 17 bases between. The CDR3 is 16 amino acids. The CDR3: CATSTLTGRTSYEQYF. CDR3 in DNA: TGTGCCACCAGCACATTGACAGGCAGGACGTCCTACGAGCAGTACTTC.

On this clone: Other nucleotide sequences in the sample specify the same CDR3. The V call is TRBV7-3, the J call TRBJ2-7; possible D gene TRBD2, 6 bases. The CDR3 totals 14 residues. Germline values: CDR1 SGHTA, CDR2 FQGTGA. The germline V and J ends were trimmed by 8 bases and 3 bases, with 17 bases remaining between them. Here the CDR3 reads CASAPKSGYYEQYF. CDR3 coding DNA: TGTGCCAGCGCACCGAAAAGCGGGTACTACGAGCAGTACTTC.

This chain joins TRBV14 and TRBJ2-2; 7 nucleotides align to TRBD2. V shed 5 bases, J shed 5 bases, and the junction held 8 bases outside the gene matches. CDR1 and CDR2 (germline): SGHDN, FVKESK. The CDR3 is made up of 15 amino acids. CDR3 sequence (DNA): TGTGCCAGCAGCTTCCCAAGGGGAGGGACCGGGGAGCTGTTTTTT. It specifies CASSFPRGGTGELFF.

The V call is TRBV13, the J call TRBJ1-3; 9 bases map to TRBD1. With 3 bases clipped from V and 0 bases from J, the junction kept 12 bases outside the gene matches. Looked up from germline, CDR1 is PRHDT and CDR2 is FYEKMQ (reference sequence). The CDR3 sequence is 19 residues long. The CDR3 protein is CASSLGAGTGSTSGNTIYF. DNA for the CDR3: TGTGCCAGCAGCTTGGGAGCCGGGACAGGGTCAACCTCTGGAAACACCATATATTTT. The full variable domain, with the rest looked up from reference TRBV13 and TRBJ1-3, is AAGVIQSPRHLIKEKRETATLKCYPIPRHDTVYWYQQGPGQDPQFLISFYEKMQSDKGSIPDRFSAQQFSDYHSELNMSSLELGDSALYFCASSLGAGTGSTSGNTIYFGEGSWLTVV.

The chain carries TRBV30 and TRBJ1-6; D ambiguous. In germline, CDR1 is GTSNPN, CDR2 SVGIG (reference sequence). This CDR3 is built from 14 residues. Trimming cost V 0 bases and J 9 bases, with 12 bases left between them. In nucleotides, the CDR3 is TGTGCCTGGAGTGTTGAGGGCAAAGGTTCACCCCTCCACTTT. It specifies CAWSVEGKGSPLHF.

This chain joins TRBV6-2 or TRBV6-3 and TRBJ2-7, with D unclear. In germline, CDR1 is MNHEY, CDR2 SVGEGT. Deletions cut 2 bases from V and 4 bases from J, with 15 bases between. The CDR3 totals 15 residues. CDR3 region: CASSYKASLMYEQYF. The CDR3 DNA is TGTGCCAGCAGTTACAAAGCGTCTCTAATGTACGAGCAGTACTTC.